The clone carrying this T cell receptor beta chain was seen only a few times. Germline assignment: CDR1 SGHDT and CDR2 YYEEEE. Trimming stripped 3 bases from V and 0 bases from J, with 13 bases between. The CDR3 has 15 amino acids. The authors' processing: Estimation of nucleated cell counts relied on the amplification of reference gene primers. TCRdb's table, derived via immunoSEQ multiplex PCR, lists solely in-frame clones and lacks some. V, J and clone size are those of that table, while D and trimming were read from the DNA. The repertoire has a few thousand clones, roughly 70% of them found once; the top ten carry 20% to 25%. The data originate from a study of blood T cell repertoires in COVID-19. Across the study: COVID-19 samples collected from the United States, Italy and Spain covered acute and convalescent phases. T cells, B-cell-depleted T cells, or PBMCs supplied cDNA or gDNA.

The TCR sequence derives from a man aged 65 to 85 with active COVID-19. The sequencing sample was made of peripheral blood. J is TRBJ2-7 and V is TRBV5-6; maybe TRBD2 (6 bases). The CDR3 here is CASSSPSESSYEQYF. CDR3 nucleotide sequence: TGTGCCAGCAGCTCTCCTAGCGAGAGCTCCTACGAGCAGTACTTC. The entire variable domain, with the rest obtained from reference TRBV5-6 and TRBJ2-7, is as follows: DAGVTQSPTHLIKTRGQQVTLRCSPKSGHDTVSWYQQALGQGPQFIFQYYEEEERQRGNFPDRFSGHQFPNYSSELNVNALLLGDSALYLCASSSPSESSYEQYFGPGTRLTVT.